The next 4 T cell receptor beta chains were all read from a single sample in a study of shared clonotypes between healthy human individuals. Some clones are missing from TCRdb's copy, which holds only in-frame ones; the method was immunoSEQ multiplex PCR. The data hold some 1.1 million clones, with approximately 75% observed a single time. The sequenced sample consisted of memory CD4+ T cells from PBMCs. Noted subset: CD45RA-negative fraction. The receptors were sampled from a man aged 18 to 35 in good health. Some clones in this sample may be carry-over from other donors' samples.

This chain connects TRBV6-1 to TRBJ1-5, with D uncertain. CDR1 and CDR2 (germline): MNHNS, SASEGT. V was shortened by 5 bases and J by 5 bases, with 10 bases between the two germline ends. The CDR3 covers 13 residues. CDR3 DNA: TGTGCCAGCAGTTCGCGGGAAGATCAGCCCCAGCATTTT. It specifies CASSSREDQPQHF.

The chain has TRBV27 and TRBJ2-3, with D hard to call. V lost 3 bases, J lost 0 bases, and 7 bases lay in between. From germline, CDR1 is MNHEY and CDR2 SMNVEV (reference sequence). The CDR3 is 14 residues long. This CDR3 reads CASSLLASTDTQYF. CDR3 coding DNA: TGTGCCAGCAGTTTGTTAGCTAGCACAGATACGCAGTATTTT.

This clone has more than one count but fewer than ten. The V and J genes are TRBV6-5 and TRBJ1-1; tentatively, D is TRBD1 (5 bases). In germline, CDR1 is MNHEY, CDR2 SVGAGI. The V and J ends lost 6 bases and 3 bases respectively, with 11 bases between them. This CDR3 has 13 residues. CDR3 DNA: TGTGCCAGCAGACGCGGGGGGGACACTGAAGCTTTCTTT. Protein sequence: CASRRGGDTEAFF.

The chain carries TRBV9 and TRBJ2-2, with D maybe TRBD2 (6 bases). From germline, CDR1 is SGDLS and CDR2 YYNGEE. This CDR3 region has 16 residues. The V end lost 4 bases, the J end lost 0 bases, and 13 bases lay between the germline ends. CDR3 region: CASSPLGGTNTGELFF. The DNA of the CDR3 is TGTGCCAGCAGCCCTCTGGGCGGGACGAACACCGGGGAGCTGTTTTTT.